A single sample gave rise to the 20 T cell receptor beta chains below, sequenced in a study of T cell repertoires in cytomegalovirus infection. These receptors' antigens are unknown. Using its own MiXCR run on the reads, TCRdb lists one record per CDR3 protein. Among fewer than 650,000 distinct CDR3 sequences listed, 40% were seen once. This material consisted of cultured PBMCs, taken from culture after CMV antigen stimulation. The source is a human donor in good health (CMV status not recorded). Some clones in this sample may be carry-over from other donors' samples.

The chain combines TRBV5-1 with TRBJ1-1; D is unresolved. V was pared by 0 bases and J by 4 bases, with 13 bases between. The CDR3 spans 15 residues. The germline V gene encodes CDR1 SGHRS and CDR2 YFSETQ. The CDR3 coding sequence is TGCGCCAGCAGCTTGGAATATCGGGCTCCCACTGAAGCTTTCTTT. This codes for CASSLEYRAPTEAFF.

This clonotype was detected only a few times. The chain is built from TRBV7-6 and TRBJ2-7, with D unclear. The CDR3 extends over 13 amino acids. Germline V gene lookup returns CDR1 SGHVS and CDR2 FNYEAQ. Trimming took off 1 base at V and 7 bases at J, with 11 bases between the two ends. CDR3 loop: CASSLGRDTEQYF. CDR3 nucleotide sequence: TGTGCCAGCAGCTTAGGAAGGGATACTGAGCAGTACTTC.

This chain connects TRBV29-1 to TRBJ2-7; 9 nucleotides agree with TRBD1. With V trimmed by 6 bases and J by 6 bases, 12 bases remained unmatched. This CDR3 contains 14 residues. Germline V gene sequence: CDR1 SQVTM, CDR2 ANQGSEA. The CDR3 nucleotides are TGCAGCGTGGGCGCTGGGACAGGGCCGATCGAGCAGTACTTC. Translating it yields CSVGAGTGPIEQYF.

The chain couples TRBV7-2 to TRBJ2-1, with D perhaps TRBD2 (6 bases). CDR1 is SGHTA and CDR2 is FQGNSA in the germline V gene. This CDR3 has 11 residues. V shed 4 bases and J shed 10 bases, with 8 bases lying between them. The CDR3 spells CASSYLAEQFF. The CDR3 nucleotides read TGTGCCAGCAGCTATCTAGCGGAGCAGTTCTTC.

The chain is built from TRBV28 and TRBJ1-1, with D tentatively TRBD1 (5 bases). Germline-derived CDR1 and CDR2 are MDHEN and SYDVKM. The V end was cut by 2 bases, the J end by 1 base, with 11 bases between. The CDR3 is 15 amino acids. CDR3 coding DNA: TGTGCCAGCAGTTTAGGGGGATTTCCGAACACTGAAGCTTTCTTT. Translating gives CASSLGGFPNTEAFF.

The rearrangement joins TRBV20-1 to TRBJ2-6; the match to TRBD1 covers 8 bases. The J segment lost 3 bases and the V segment lost 1 base, leaving 5 bases of the junction unmatched. In germline, CDR1 is DFQATT, CDR2 SNEGSKA (reference sequence). This CDR3 is built from 16 residues. CDR3 bases: TGCAGTGCTAGAGGGCAGGGGGCAATTGGGGCCAACGTCCTGACTTTC. Translated: CSARGQGAIGANVLTF.

This clonotype occurred a few times. The V and J genes are TRBV28 and TRBJ1-6; 9 bases line up with TRBD1. Germline-derived CDR1 and CDR2 are MDHEN and SYDVKM. V shed 5 bases, J shed 3 bases, and the junction held 5 bases outside the gene matches. The CDR3 has 16 amino acids. The chain's CDR3 is CASSGTGGLYNSPLHF. In DNA form, the CDR3 reads TGTGCCAGCAGTGGAACAGGGGGCCTCTATAATTCACCCCTCCACTTT.

The genes are TRBV11-2 and TRBJ2-1; TRBD2 agrees at 8 bases. This CDR3 contains 16 residues. CDR1 SGHAT and CDR2 FQNNGV come from the germline V gene. J lost 0 bases, V lost 3 bases, and 4 bases had no gene match. The CDR3 DNA follows: TGTGCCAGCAGCTTCGGGGGGGCCAACTCCTACAATGAGCAGTTCTTC. This sequence encodes CASSFGGANSYNEQFF.

This clonotype was observed a handful of times. The V and J genes are TRBV7-2 and TRBJ1-3, with D unclear. The germline gives CDR1 SGHTA, CDR2 FQGNSA. This CDR3 has 14 residues. V lost 5 bases and J 3 bases, leaving 11 bases between the germline ends. CDR3 in amino acids: CASSPSALGNTIYF. The CDR3 coding sequence is TGTGCCAGCAGCCCGTCGGCCCTTGGAAACACCATATATTTT.

The gene calls are TRBV6-5 and TRBJ1-1, with D tentatively TRBD1 (5 bases). This CDR3 contains 14 residues. Trimming left V 0 bases short and J 5 bases short, with 10 bases between. In germline, CDR1 is MNHEY, CDR2 SVGAGI. In DNA, the CDR3 is TGTGCCAGCAGTTACTCGTCCAGGGAGACTGAAGCTTTCTTT. Translated: CASSYSSRETEAFF.

The V gene is TRBV7-9, the J gene TRBJ1-2; 10 bases fit TRBD1. Trimming at V came to 6 bases and at J to 8 bases, leaving 6 bases not matched to a gene. CDR1 is SEHNR, CDR2 FQNEAQ, per germline (reference sequence). This CDR3 spans 13 amino acids. The CDR3: CASSRQGARGYTF. In DNA form, the CDR3 reads TGTGCCAGCAGTCGACAGGGGGCTCGGGGCTACACCTTC.

This clonotype was counted between two and nine times. J is TRBJ1-5 and V is TRBV12-3 or TRBV12-4; D unclear. This CDR3 has 15 amino acids. The V and J ends lost 3 bases and 2 bases respectively, with 11 bases between them. The CDR3 sequence: CASSLTAGGNQPQHF. The CDR3 nucleotides read TGTGCCAGCAGTTTGACGGCTGGGGGCAATCAGCCCCAGCATTTT.

This clonotype was seen only a few times. The genes are TRBV7-9 and TRBJ2-1, with TRBD2 matching 7 bases. V gave up 1 base and J gave up 12 bases; unmatched junction bases: 3. CDR1 SEHNR and CDR2 FQNEAQ come from the germline V gene (reference sequence). The CDR3 extends over 12 amino acids. CDR3 nucleotide sequence: TGTGCCAGCAGCTTAGACTGGGAGGGGCAGTTCTTC. Residues: CASSLDWEGQFF.

This clonotype has a single count. The CDR3 loop is CASSLYLGKRAGPEAFF. DNA for the CDR3: TGTGCCAGCAGCTTATACCTAGGGAAACGTGCCGGCCCTGAAGCTTTCTTT. J is TRBJ1-1 and V is TRBV7-2; no definite D call. Trimming shortened V by 2 bases and J by 6 bases, and 22 bases separated the two germline ends. This CDR3 is 17 amino acids long. The germline CDR1 and CDR2 sequences are SGHTA and FQGNSA.

A few counts support this clonotype. The chain links TRBV7-2 to TRBJ1-3; D is undetermined. Germline V gives CDR1 SGHTA, CDR2 FQGNSA. The CDR3 is made up of 14 amino acids. Trimming removed 11 bases from V and 3 bases from J, with 17 bases in between. CDR3 sequence: CAGGRGGSGNTIYF. CDR3 in DNA: TGTGCCGGCGGGAGAGGAGGAAGTGGAAACACCATATATTTT.

The chain employs TRBV19 and TRBJ1-4; 7 bases line up with TRBD1. CDR1 is LNHDA, CDR2 SQIVND, per germline (reference sequence). The CDR3 has 13 amino acids. The V segment lost 5 bases and the J segment 7 bases; nucleotides outside the gene matches: 4. The CDR3 is CASSSQGSEKLFF. For the CDR3, the DNA is TGTGCCAGTAGTTCACAGGGGAGTGAAAAACTGTTTTTT.

This clonotype was picked up a small number of times. The V and J genes are TRBV12-5 and TRBJ2-5, with 12 bases lining up with TRBD2. The CDR3 length is 18 residues. Germline values: CDR1 LGHNT, CDR2 FRNRAP. The V gene end was trimmed by 8 bases and the J gene end by 0 bases; junction bases not matched to a gene: 13. The CDR3 here is CASRVGRLAGDHQETQYF. The CDR3 DNA is TGTGCTAGTAGGGTGGGCCGACTAGCGGGAGATCACCAAGAGACCCAGTACTTC. Filled out from reference TRBV12-5 and TRBJ2-5, the complete variable domain reads DARVTQTPRHKVTEMGQEVTMRCQPILGHNTVFWYRQTMMQGLELLAYFRNRAPLDDSGMPKDRFSAEMPDATLATLKIQPSEPRDSAVYFCASRVGRLAGDHQETQYFGPGTRLLVL.

To note about this clonotype: One end of the junction is discordant with germline, which a read error may explain. The chain employs TRBV10-3 and TRBJ2-1; the D gene could be TRBD1 or TRBD2 (6 bases each). In germline, CDR1 is ENHRY, CDR2 SYGVKD. The CDR3 has 16 residues. This chain's CDR3 is CATSVGGTLRSDEQFF. CDR3 nucleotides: TGTGCCACCAGTGTCGGGGGCACTTTAAGGTCTGATGAGCAGTTCTTC.

The rearrangement joins TRBV12-5 to TRBJ2-6; 10 bases are shared with TRBD1. CDR3 size: 18 residues. V dropped 5 bases and J dropped 0; count of bases not matched to a gene: 7. Germline values: CDR1 LGHNT, CDR2 FRNRAP. The CDR3 bases are TGTGCTAGTGGTATCGGGACAGGGGTTAGCTCTGGGGCCAACGTCCTGACTTTC. Protein: CASGIGTGVSSGANVLTF.

The sample holds a few counts of this clonotype. The rearrangement joins TRBV11-2 to TRBJ2-1; 7 bases line up with TRBD2. CDR3 length equals 16 residues. V dropped 3 bases and J dropped 9; count of bases not matched to a gene: 14. The germline CDR1 and CDR2 sequences are SGHAT and FQNNGV. CDR3 coding DNA: TGTGCCAGCAGCTTCCCCCGGGGAGCGGGGAGGAGTGAGCAGTTCTTC. Protein product: CASSFPRGAGRSEQFF.